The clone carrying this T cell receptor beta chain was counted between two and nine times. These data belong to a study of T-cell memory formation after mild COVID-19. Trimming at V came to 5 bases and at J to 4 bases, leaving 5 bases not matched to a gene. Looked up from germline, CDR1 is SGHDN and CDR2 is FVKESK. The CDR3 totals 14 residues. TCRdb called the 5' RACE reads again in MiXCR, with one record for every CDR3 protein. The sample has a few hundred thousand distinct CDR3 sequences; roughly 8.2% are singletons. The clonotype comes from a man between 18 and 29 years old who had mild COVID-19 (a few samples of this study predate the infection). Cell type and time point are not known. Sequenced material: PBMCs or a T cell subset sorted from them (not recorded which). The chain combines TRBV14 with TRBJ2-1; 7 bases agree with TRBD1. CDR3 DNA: TGTGCCAGCAGCGACCGGGACAGATACAATGAGCAGTTCTTC. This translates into CASSDRDRYNEQFF.